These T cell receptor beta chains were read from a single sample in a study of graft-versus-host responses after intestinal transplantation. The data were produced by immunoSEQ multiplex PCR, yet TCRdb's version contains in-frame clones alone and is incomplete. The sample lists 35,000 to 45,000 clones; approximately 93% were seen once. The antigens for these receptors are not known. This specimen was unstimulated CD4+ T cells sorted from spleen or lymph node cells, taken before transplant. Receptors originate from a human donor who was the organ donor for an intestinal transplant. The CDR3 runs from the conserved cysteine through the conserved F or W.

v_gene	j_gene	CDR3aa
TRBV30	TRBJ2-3	CAWTSGGAPDTQYF
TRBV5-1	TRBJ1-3	CASSLSGGSGNTIYF
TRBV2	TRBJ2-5	CASSGGETQYF
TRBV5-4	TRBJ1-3	CASSLELRLNSGNTIYF
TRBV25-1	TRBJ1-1	CASSAGQILNTEAFF
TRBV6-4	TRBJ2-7	CASSEGAYEQYF
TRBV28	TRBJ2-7	CASSLLRGAYEQYF
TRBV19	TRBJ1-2	CASSMGQGAGYTF
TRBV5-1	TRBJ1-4	CASSLGRRGEKLFF
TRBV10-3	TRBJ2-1	CAISESPRGDNEQFF
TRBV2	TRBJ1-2	CASSGVNYGYTF